The clone carrying this T cell receptor beta chain was counted only a few times. Its antigen is undetermined. This sample is part of a study of T cell repertoires in ileal Crohn's disease. For the study at large: Operated complications were stricturing disease (61%) and penetrating disease (about 40%).

Described time point: neoterminal ileum biopsy at postoperative endoscopy, about 6 months after surgery. Study-level points and caveats: High-frequency clones were more common in sorted CD8 than CD4 cells. Within the first postoperative year, endoscopy came at median about 6.4 months. Clonal expansions were more frequent in active smokers than non-smokers at surgery.

Profiled with immunoSEQ multiplex PCR; TCRdb holds only in-frame clones, not every one. The sample contains about 7,200 clones, approximately 72% of which appear only once. This CDR3 spans 13 amino acids. V lost 4 bases, J lost 8 bases, and 15 bases lay in between. The germline gives CDR1 SQVTM, CDR2 ANQGSEA. The receptor's source is an adult with Crohn's disease. The rearrangement joins TRBV29-1 to TRBJ2-1; unclear D gene. Sequenced: ileal tissue. CDR3 sequence: CSVVGSRLDEQFF. Written as DNA, the CDR3 is TGCAGCGTTGTGGGTAGCCGTTTGGATGAGCAGTTCTTC.